This T cell receptor beta chain stems from a study of Graves' ophthalmopathy and Graves' hyperthyroidism. As diagnostic evidence, clinical symptoms, serum thyroxine, TRAb, thyroid ultrasound and orbital computed tomography were relied upon. The authors used Ficoll-Paque density gradient centrifugation to separate PBMCs. The input was approximately 10 ml of fresh peripheral blood. The CDR3 has 13 residues. The germline V gene has CDR1 WSHSY and CDR2 SAAADI. V gave up 6 bases and J gave up 9 bases; unmatched junction bases: 9. Of note for this clonotype: Its antigen is not identified.

Study-wide results and caveats: Stable hyperthyroidism and ophthalmopathy were told apart by a 13-signature model, which achieved roughly 89% sensitivity and over 65% specificity. Blood also carried most expanded thyroid clonotypes exceeding 0.001 frequency.

RNA transcripts were the template, and TCR beta CDR3 regions were amplified from them. The first round was an RT-PCR with HTBI primers, and the second round was a multiplex PCR. TCRdb reprocessed the multiplex PCR reads via MiXCR and lists one record per CDR3 protein. The table shows almost 750,000 distinct CDR3 sequences, with roughly 40% occurring only once. The V gene is TRBV10-2, the J gene TRBJ2-5; 8 positions match TRBD1. The sequenced sample was peripheral blood. The receptor comes from an adult man with Graves' ophthalmopathy. The CDR3 DNA reads as TGCGCCAGCAGATTACTACAGGGGGATTCCCAGTACTTC. Its protein is CASRLLQGDSQYF.